These 14 T cell receptor beta chains came from one sample sequenced in a study of control samples from healthy donors and cancer patients (dated by TCRdb to the early 2020s). The library was prepared using the immunoSEQ multiplex PCR assay. Held by TCRdb, this immuneACCESS table contains in-frame sequences only and omits some clones. Under half of the omission traces to an unresolved V gene where checked; the cause of the rest is unknown. The sample table shows 140,000 to 150,000 clones, and 91% are seen once. The ten largest clones add up to 3% to 3.5% of the sample. Sequences were obtained from blood. These TCRs come from a man in his thirties or forties in good health.

The chain carries TRBV6-5 and TRBJ2-1; 8 nucleotides match TRBD2. Germline V lookup: CDR1 MNHEY, CDR2 SVGAGI. V lost 4 bases, J lost 5 bases, and 4 bases stayed unmatched. The length of the CDR3 is 14 residues. DNA of the CDR3: TGTGCCAGCAGTTTCATAGCGGGGCACAATGAGCAGTTCTTC. Its protein product is CASSFIAGHNEQFF.

The chain recombines TRBV5-5 with TRBJ1-4, with D maybe TRBD1 (5 bases). Germline CDR1 reads SGHKS; CDR2 reads YYEKEE (reference sequence). With 1 base removed from V and 8 bases from J, the gap between germline ends came to 12 bases. The CDR3 covers 14 residues. CDR3 protein: CASSLPREAEKLFF. The CDR3 DNA follows: TGTGCCAGCAGCTTGCCCAGGGAGGCCGAAAAACTGTTTTTT.

The chain carries TRBV28 and TRBJ2-5, with TRBD2 matching over 9 bases. CDR1 MDHEN and CDR2 SYDVKM come from the germline V gene. Trimming removed 5 bases from V and 1 base from J; junction bases left unmatched: 8. CDR3 size: 16 residues. DNA of the CDR3: TGTGCCAGCAGTCCCATAGCGGGGGACCTCCAAGAGACCCAGTACTTC. This translates into CASSPIAGDLQETQYF.

The chain couples TRBV5-6 to TRBJ2-3, with D possibly matching TRBD1 (6 bases). This CDR3 comprises 13 residues. Between the trimmed V and J ends, which lost 0 bases and 4 bases, there was a span of 6 bases. CDR1 is SGHDT, CDR2 YYEEEE, per germline. The CDR3 protein is CASSLEGADTQYF. DNA of the CDR3: TGTGCCAGCAGCTTGGAGGGGGCAGATACGCAGTATTTT.

The rearrangement links TRBV7-9 to TRBJ2-1; weak D call: TRBD1 (5 bases). From germline, CDR1 is SEHNR and CDR2 FQNEAQ (reference sequence). The CDR3 totals 15 residues. Trimming left V 4 bases short and J 2 bases short, with 12 bases between. CDR3 sequence (DNA): TGTGCCAGCAGCTCCCTACTGGACACCTACAATGAGCAGTTCTTC. It encodes CASSSLLDTYNEQFF.

The rearrangement links TRBV11-2 to TRBJ2-7; 9 bases are shared with TRBD1. V lost 3 bases to trimming and J lost 1 base; unmatched junction nucleotides: 4. This CDR3 region has 15 residues. Germline-derived CDR1 and CDR2 are SGHAT and FQNNGV. CDR3 residues: CASSLGQGRSYEQYF. CDR3 in DNA: TGTGCCAGCAGCTTGGGACAGGGACGGTCCTACGAGCAGTACTTC.

The chain uses TRBV11-2 and TRBJ2-7; TRBD1 matches at 8 bases. Germline V gene sequence: CDR1 SGHAT, CDR2 FQNNGV. This CDR3 comprises 13 residues. J gave up 5 bases and V 5 bases, and 5 bases lay outside the gene matches. For the CDR3, the DNA is TGTGCCAGCAGCCTCACAGGGGGTGACGAGCAGTACTTC. The encoded protein is CASSLTGGDEQYF.

This sequence joins TRBV2 and TRBJ2-1, with D maybe TRBD2 (7 bases). The CDR3 covers 12 residues. Germline V gene sequence: CDR1 SNHLY, CDR2 FYNNEI. V lost 7 bases and J lost 9, with 13 bases in between. The CDR3 loop reads CASIRGGAEQFF. The CDR3 DNA sequence: TGTGCCAGCATTCGAGGGGGGGCTGAGCAGTTCTTC.

This clone was counted once. This chain uses TRBV6-5 with TRBJ2-7; 9 nucleotides agree with TRBD1. This CDR3 is built from 15 residues. Looked up from germline, CDR1 is MNHEY and CDR2 is SVGAGI. The V segment lost 0 bases and the J segment 4 bases; nucleotides outside the gene matches: 4. The DNA of the CDR3 is TGTGCCAGCAGTTACTCGGGACAGGGAGGGTACGAGCAGTACTTC. This encodes CASSYSGQGGYEQYF.

J is TRBJ2-1 and V is TRBV18; 7 nucleotides match TRBD2. Per the germline V gene, CDR1 is KGHSH and CDR2 is LQKENI. The CDR3 length is 13 residues. Unmatched junction bases numbered 6, after V lost 8 bases and J lost 5 bases. The CDR3 protein is CASRGRENNEQFF. CDR3 DNA sequence: TGTGCCAGCCGAGGGCGGGAGAACAATGAGCAGTTCTTC.

The chain is built from TRBV19 and TRBJ2-1, with 10 bases identical to TRBD2. The CDR3 consists of 16 residues. Per the germline V gene, CDR1 is LNHDA and CDR2 is SQIVND (reference sequence). J was trimmed by 0 bases and V by 3 bases; bases with no gene match: 2. This CDR3 reads CASSMASGGSYNEQFF. Here the CDR3 DNA reads TGTGCCAGTAGTATGGCTAGCGGGGGCTCCTACAATGAGCAGTTCTTC. Full variable domain (remainder filled in from reference TRBV19 and TRBJ2-1): DGGITQSPKYLFRKEGQNVTLSCEQNLNHDAMYWYRQDPGQGLRLIYYSQIVNDFQKGDIAEGYSVSREKKESFPLTVTSAQKNPTAFYLCASSMASGGSYNEQFFGPGTRLTVL.

The chain has TRBV28 and TRBJ1-5; D uncertain. Per germline, CDR1 MDHEN and CDR2 SYDVKM. Trimming removed 2 bases at V and 3 bases at J, with 8 bases between. The CDR3 extends over 14 amino acids. The CDR3 DNA follows: TGTGCCAGCAGTTTACGTCTGTTCAATCAGCCCCAGCATTTT. This gives the protein CASSLRLFNQPQHF.

V and J are TRBV7-9 and TRBJ2-3, with 13 positions matching TRBD2. The germline V gene encodes CDR1 SEHNR and CDR2 FQNEAQ (reference sequence). This CDR3 region has 14 residues. The J segment lost 10 bases and the V segment lost 3 bases, leaving 4 bases of the junction unmatched. CDR3 nucleotide sequence: TGTGCCAGCAGCTTGAGGACTAGCGGGGGTGCGCAGTATTTT. This gives the protein CASSLRTSGGAQYF.

In its sample, this clone was seen once. The genes are TRBV5-6 and TRBJ1-6, with D uncertain. This CDR3 spans 13 amino acids. The germline V gene has CDR1 SGHDT and CDR2 YYEEEE. Between the trimmed V and J ends, which lost 0 bases and 7 bases, there was a span of 5 bases. CDR3 in amino acids: CASSLVSNSPLHF. CDR3 nucleotides: TGTGCCAGCAGCTTGGTGTCAAATTCACCCCTCCACTTT. The full variable domain, rest sourced from reference TRBV5-6 and TRBJ1-6, is DAGVTQSPTHLIKTRGQQVTLRCSPKSGHDTVSWYQQALGQGPQFIFQYYEEEERQRGNFPDRFSGHQFPNYSSELNVNALLLGDSALYLCASSLVSNSPLHFGNGTRLTVT.